The 9 T cell receptor beta chains reported below all come from one sample, sequenced in a study of blood T cells in healthy people across ages (dated by TCRdb to the mid-2010s). The library was made by 5' RACE. The reads were generated on an Illumina HiSeq 2500. A second PCR of about 7 to 12 cycles was run with a J-beta primer mix and a sample-barcoded 5' primer. TCRdb reprocessed the public reads (quality trimming at Q25 with fastp, clone calling with MiXCR) and kept in-frame beta chains. Rows merge per CDR3 protein into single entries with the most common DNA and genes. Within this sample are about 970,000 distinct CDR3 sequences, with roughly half of them counted one time only. Together, the top ten hold around 21% of the sample. The sequenced sample was blood. The source of these receptors is a woman aged 55-70 years in good health.

A note on this clonotype: Germline and junction disagree at one end, which may indicate a read error. The chain combines TRBV6-2 or TRBV6-3 with TRBJ2-5, with D hard to call. The CDR3 has 11 residues. From germline, CDR1 is MNHEY and CDR2 SVGEGT. In nucleotides, the CDR3 is TGTGCCGGCAGCCTTTCAGAGACCCAGTACTTC. It translates to CAGSLSETQYF.

This clonotype turned up a few times. The chain carries TRBV3-1 and TRBJ2-7; TRBD1 matches at 7 bases. V was clipped by 4 bases and J by 3 bases; unmatched bases: 9. The CDR3 is 15 residues long. From germline, CDR1 is LGHDT and CDR2 YNNKEL (reference sequence). The CDR3 DNA reads as TGTGCCAGCAGCCCTAGTTTGGGACAGCACTACGAGCAGTACTTC. Translating it yields CASSPSLGQHYEQYF.

This sequence joins TRBV18 and TRBJ2-1; D ambiguous. V was trimmed by 5 bases and J by 6 bases, leaving 17 bases between them. Germline CDR1 and CDR2: KGHSH and LQKENI. The CDR3 consists of 15 residues. CDR3 bases: TGTGCCAGCTCATCCTCGGCAGGACCCGGCAATGAGCAGTTCTTC. Its translation is CASSSSAGPGNEQFF.

The chain uses TRBV2 and TRBJ2-5; TRBD2 is a possible D gene (6 bases). Germline lookup yields CDR1 SNHLY and CDR2 FYNNEI. CDR3 size: 14 residues. V was shortened by 3 bases and J by 5 bases, with 13 bases between the two germline ends. The CDR3 here is CASSDRRALETQYF. Written as DNA, the CDR3 is TGTGCCAGCAGTGATAGGAGGGCGCTGGAGACCCAGTACTTC.

The rearrangement uses TRBV25-1 and TRBJ1-4; D ambiguous. CDR1 is MGHDK and CDR2 is SYGVNS in the germline V gene. The CDR3 is 16 residues long. Trimming took off 0 bases at V and 0 bases at J, with 8 bases between the two ends. CDR3 sequence reads: CASSEYSGATNEKLFF. CDR3 nucleotide sequence: TGTGCCAGCAGTGAATATTCCGGCGCAACTAATGAAAAACTGTTTTTT.

V usage is TRBV7-2 and J usage is TRBJ2-7; 8 bases agree with TRBD2. The V segment lost 6 bases and the J segment 1 base; nucleotides outside the gene matches: 8. The CDR3 is 15 residues long. CDR1 is SGHTA, CDR2 FQGNSA, per germline. The CDR3 spells CASSHSGTRSYEQYF. For the CDR3, the DNA is TGTGCCAGCAGTCATTCCGGGACTAGATCCTACGAGCAGTACTTC.

This rearrangement joins TRBV20-1 to TRBJ2-6; D not resolved. Germline CDR1 DFQATT, CDR2 SNEGSKA (reference sequence). The CDR3 extends over 15 amino acids. Trimming removed 0 bases at V and 2 bases at J, with 8 bases between. The CDR3 sequence is CSARDRAAGANVLTF. The CDR3 DNA reads TGCAGTGCTAGAGATCGGGCAGCTGGGGCCAACGTCCTGACTTTC.

This clonotype has a handful of counts. The chain uses TRBV4-1 and TRBJ2-1, with D tentatively TRBD2 (6 bases). The CDR3 spans 16 residues. Between the trimmed V and J ends, which lost 5 bases and 2 bases, there was a span of 16 bases. Germline assignment: CDR1 MGHRA and CDR2 YSYEKL. CDR3 region: CASSFRTIVPYNEQFF. As DNA, the CDR3 is TGCGCCAGCAGCTTTCGGACTATAGTTCCCTACAATGAGCAGTTCTTC.

CDR3 residues: CASSATGTMAGELFF. The CDR3 nucleotides are TGTGCCAGCAGCGCCACAGGGACGATGGCCGGGGAGCTGTTTTTT. The rearrangement uses TRBV7-2 and TRBJ2-2; maybe TRBD1 (6 bases). Trimming stripped 5 bases from V and 6 bases from J, with 16 bases between. The CDR3 is made up of 15 amino acids. Germline CDR1 SGHTA, CDR2 FQGNSA.